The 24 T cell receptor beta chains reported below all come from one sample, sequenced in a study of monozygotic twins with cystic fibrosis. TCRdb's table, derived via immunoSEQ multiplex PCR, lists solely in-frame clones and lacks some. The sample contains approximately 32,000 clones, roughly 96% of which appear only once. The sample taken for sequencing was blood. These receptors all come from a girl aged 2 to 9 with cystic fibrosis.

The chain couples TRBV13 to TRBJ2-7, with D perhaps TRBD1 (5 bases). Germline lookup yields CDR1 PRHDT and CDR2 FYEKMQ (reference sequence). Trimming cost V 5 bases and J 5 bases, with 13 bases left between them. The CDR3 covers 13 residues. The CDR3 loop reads CASSPGRAHEQYF. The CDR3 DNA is TGTGCCAGCAGCCCGGGCAGGGCCCACGAGCAGTACTTC.

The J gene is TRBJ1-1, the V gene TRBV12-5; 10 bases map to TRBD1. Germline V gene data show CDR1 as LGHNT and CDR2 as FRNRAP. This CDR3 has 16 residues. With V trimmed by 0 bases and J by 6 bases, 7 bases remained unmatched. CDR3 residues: CASGLVLGQGIPEAFF. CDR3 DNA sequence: TGTGCTAGTGGTTTGGTACTGGGACAGGGGATACCTGAAGCTTTCTTT.

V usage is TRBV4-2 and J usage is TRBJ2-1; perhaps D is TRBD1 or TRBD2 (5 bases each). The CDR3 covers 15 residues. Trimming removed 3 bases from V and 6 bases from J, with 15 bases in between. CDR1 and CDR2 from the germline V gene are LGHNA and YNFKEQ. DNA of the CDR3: TGTGCCAGCAGCCAGGACCCGGGGCGGCCCAATGAGCAGTTCTTC. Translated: CASSQDPGRPNEQFF.

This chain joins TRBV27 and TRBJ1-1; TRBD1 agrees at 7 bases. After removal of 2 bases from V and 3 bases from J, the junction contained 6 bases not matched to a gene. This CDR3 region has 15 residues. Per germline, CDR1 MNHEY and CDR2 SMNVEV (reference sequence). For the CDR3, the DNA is TGTGCCAGCAGTTTACACAGGGGCGGGTACACTGAAGCTTTCTTT. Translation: CASSLHRGGYTEAFF.

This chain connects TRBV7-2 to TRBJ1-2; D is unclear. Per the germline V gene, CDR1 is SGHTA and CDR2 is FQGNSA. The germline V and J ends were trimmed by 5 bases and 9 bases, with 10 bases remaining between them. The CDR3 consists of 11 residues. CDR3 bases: TGTGCCAGCAGCGCCCGTGGGAGCTACACCTTC. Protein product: CASSARGSYTF.

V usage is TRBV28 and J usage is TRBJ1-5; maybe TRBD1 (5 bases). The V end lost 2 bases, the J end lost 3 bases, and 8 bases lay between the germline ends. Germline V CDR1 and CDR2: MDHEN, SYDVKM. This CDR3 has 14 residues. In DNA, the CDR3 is TGTGCCAGCAGTTTAGGCAGGGTCAATCAGCCCCAGCATTTT. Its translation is CASSLGRVNQPQHF. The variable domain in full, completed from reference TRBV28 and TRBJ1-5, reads DVKVTQSSRYLVKRTGEKVFLECVQDMDHENMFWYRQDPGLGLRLIYFSYDVKMKEKGDIPEGYSVSREKKERFSLILESASTNQTSMYLCASSLGRVNQPQHFGDGTRLSIL.

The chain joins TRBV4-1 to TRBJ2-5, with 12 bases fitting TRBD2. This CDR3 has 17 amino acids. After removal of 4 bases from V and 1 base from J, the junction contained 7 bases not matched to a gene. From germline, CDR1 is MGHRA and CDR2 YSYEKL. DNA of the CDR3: TGCGCCAGCAGCCCTCGACTAGCGGGAGAACTCCAAGAGACCCAGTACTTC. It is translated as CASSPRLAGELQETQYF.

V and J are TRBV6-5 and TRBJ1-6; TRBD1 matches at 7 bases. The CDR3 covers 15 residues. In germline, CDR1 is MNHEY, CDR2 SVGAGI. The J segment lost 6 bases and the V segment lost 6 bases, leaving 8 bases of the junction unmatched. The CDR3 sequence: CASSLSGTANSPLHF. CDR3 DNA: TGTGCCAGCAGCCTCTCCGGGACAGCTAATTCACCCCTCCACTTT.

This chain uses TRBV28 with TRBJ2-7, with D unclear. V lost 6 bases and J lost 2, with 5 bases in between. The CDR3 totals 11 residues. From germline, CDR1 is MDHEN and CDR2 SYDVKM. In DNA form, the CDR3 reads TGTGCCAGCAGCCGAACCTACGAGCAGTACTTC. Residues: CASSRTYEQYF.

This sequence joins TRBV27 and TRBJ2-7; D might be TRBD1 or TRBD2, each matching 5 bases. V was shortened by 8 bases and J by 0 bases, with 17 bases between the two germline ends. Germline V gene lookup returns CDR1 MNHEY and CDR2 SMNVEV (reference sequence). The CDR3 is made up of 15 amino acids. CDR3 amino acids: CASGDLRDGSYEQYF. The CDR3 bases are TGTGCCAGCGGGGACCTCCGGGACGGCTCCTACGAGCAGTACTTC.

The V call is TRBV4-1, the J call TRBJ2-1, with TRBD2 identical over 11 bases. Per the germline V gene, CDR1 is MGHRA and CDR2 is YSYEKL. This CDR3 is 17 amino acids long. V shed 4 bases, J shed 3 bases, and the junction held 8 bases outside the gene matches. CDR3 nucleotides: TGCGCCAGCAGCCTCGATAGCGGGAGGGCCGGCTACAATGAGCAGTTCTTC. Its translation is CASSLDSGRAGYNEQFF.

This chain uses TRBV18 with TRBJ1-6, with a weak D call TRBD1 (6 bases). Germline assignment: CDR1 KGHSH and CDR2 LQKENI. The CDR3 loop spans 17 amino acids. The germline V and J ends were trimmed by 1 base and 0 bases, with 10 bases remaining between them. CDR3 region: CASSPQGGSSYNSPLHF. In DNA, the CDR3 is TGTGCCAGCTCACCACAGGGGGGGAGCTCCTATAATTCACCCCTCCACTTT.

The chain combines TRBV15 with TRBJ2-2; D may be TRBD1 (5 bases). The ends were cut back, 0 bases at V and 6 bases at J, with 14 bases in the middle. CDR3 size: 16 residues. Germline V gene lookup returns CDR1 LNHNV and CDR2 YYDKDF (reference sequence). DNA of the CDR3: TGTGCCACCAGCAGAGACCGAAAGGGGAAGGCCGGGGAGCTGTTTTTT. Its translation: CATSRDRKGKAGELFF.

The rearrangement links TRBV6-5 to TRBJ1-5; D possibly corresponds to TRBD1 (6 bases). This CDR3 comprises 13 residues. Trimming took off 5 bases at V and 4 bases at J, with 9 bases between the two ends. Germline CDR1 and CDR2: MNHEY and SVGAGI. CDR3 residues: CASSQDRNQPQHF. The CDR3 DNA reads TGTGCCAGCAGTCAAGACAGGAATCAGCCCCAGCATTTT.

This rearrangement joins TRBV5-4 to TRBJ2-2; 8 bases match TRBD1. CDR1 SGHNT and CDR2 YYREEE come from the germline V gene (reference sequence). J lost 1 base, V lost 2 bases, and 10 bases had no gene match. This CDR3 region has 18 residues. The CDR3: CASSFPTRDRGNTGELFF. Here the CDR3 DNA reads TGTGCCAGCAGCTTTCCGACTCGCGACAGGGGGAACACCGGGGAGCTGTTTTTT.

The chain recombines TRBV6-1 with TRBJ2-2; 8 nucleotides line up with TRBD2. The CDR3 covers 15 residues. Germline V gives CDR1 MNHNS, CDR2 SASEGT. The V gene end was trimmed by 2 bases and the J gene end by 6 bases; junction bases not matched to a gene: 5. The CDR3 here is CASSELSGSSGELFF. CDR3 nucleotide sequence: TGTGCCAGCAGTGAATTGAGCGGGAGCTCCGGGGAGCTGTTTTTT.

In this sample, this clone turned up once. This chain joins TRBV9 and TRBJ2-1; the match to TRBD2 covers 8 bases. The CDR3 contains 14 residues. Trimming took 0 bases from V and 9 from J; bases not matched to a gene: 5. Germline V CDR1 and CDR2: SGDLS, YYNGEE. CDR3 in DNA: TGTGCCAGCAGCGTAGGTGGGAGCGGGAGTGAGCAGTTCTTC. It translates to CASSVGGSGSEQFF.

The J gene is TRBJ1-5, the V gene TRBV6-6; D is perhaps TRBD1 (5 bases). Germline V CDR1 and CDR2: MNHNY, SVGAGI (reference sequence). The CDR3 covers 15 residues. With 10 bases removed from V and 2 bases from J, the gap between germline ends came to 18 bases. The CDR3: CATWEHGGGNQPQHF. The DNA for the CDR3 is TGTGCCACCTGGGAGCACGGGGGTGGCAATCAGCCCCAGCATTTT.

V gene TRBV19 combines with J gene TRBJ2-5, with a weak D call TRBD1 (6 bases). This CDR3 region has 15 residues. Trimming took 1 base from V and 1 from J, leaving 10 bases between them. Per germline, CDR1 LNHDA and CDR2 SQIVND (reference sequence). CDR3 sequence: CASSIGLTGQETQYF. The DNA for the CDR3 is TGTGCCAGTAGTATAGGACTGACAGGCCAAGAGACCCAGTACTTC.

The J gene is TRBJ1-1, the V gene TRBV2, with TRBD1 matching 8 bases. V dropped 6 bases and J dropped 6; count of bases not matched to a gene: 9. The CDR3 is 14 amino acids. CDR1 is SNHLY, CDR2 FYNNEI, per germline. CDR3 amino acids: CASRLTQGDAEAFF. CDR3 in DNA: TGTGCCAGCAGATTGACACAGGGGGACGCTGAAGCTTTCTTT.

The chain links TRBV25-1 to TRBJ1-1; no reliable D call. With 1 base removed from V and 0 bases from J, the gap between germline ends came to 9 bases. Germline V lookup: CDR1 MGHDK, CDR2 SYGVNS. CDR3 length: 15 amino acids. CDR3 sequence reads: CASSESSDMNTEAFF. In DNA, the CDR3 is TGTGCCAGCAGTGAATCGTCCGATATGAACACTGAAGCTTTCTTT.

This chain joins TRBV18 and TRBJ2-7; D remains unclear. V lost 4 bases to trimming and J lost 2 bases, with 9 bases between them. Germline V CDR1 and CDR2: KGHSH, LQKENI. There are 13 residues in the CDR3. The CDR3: CASSLSAAYEQYF. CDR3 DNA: TGTGCCAGCTCACTTAGTGCCGCCTACGAGCAGTACTTC.

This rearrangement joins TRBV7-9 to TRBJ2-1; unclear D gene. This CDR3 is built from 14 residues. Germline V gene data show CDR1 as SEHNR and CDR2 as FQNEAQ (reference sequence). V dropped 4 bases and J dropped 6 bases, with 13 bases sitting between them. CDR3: CASSSLSARNEQFF. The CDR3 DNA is TGTGCCAGCAGCTCTCTCTCGGCCCGCAATGAGCAGTTCTTC.

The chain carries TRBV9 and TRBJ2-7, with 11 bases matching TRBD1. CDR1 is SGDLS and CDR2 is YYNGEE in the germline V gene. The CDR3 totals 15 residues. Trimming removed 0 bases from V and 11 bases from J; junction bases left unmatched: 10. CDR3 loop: CASSVDLDRGRGEYF. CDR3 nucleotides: TGTGCCAGCAGCGTAGACCTGGACAGGGGGCGCGGGGAGTACTTC.